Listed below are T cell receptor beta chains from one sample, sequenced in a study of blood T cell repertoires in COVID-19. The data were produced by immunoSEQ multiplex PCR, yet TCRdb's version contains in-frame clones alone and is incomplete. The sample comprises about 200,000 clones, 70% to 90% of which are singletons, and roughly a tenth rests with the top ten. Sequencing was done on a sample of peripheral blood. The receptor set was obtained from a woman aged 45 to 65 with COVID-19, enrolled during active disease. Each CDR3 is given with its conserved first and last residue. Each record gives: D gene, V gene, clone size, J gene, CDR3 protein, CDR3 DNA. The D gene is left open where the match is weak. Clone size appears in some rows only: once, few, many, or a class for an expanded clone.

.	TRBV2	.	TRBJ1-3	CASSEMSSSGNTIYF	TGTGCCAGCAGTGAAATGTCGAGCTCTGGAAACACCATATATTTT
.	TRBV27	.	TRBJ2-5	CASSSIDSQETQYF	TGTGCCAGCAGTTCAATAGACTCCCAAGAGACCCAGTACTTC
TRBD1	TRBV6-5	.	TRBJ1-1	CASSHRDSGAEAFF	TGTGCCAGCAGTCATCGGGACAGCGGCGCTGAAGCTTTCTTT
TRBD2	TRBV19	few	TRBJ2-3	CASRGLGTDTQYF	TGTGCCAGTCGGGGACTAGGAACAGATACGCAGTATTTT
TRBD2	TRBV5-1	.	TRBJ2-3	CASSLSGVNTDTQYF	TGCGCCAGCAGCTTAAGCGGGGTAAACACAGATACGCAGTATTTT
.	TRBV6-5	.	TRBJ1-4	CASRIGRGGEKLFF	TGTGCCAGCAGGATAGGAAGGGGAGGTGAAAAACTGTTTTTT
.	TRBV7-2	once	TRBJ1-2	CASSWRGRDYGYTF	TGTGCCAGCAGCTGGAGGGGGAGGGACTATGGCTACACCTTC
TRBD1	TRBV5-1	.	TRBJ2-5	CASSLWGTGGHETQYF	TGCGCCAGCAGCTTGTGGGGGACAGGGGGCCACGAGACCCAGTACTTC
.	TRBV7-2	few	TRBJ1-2	CASSPRSYGYTF	TGTGCCAGCAGCCCTAGGAGCTATGGCTACACCTTC
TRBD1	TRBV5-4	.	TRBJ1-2	CASSLRAGQGAGGYTF	TGTGCCAGCAGCTTAAGGGCGGGACAGGGGGCCGGGGGCTACACCTTC
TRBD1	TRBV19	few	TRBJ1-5	CAAGRGDSSNQPQHF	TGTGCCGCGGGGAGAGGGGACAGCTCTAATCAGCCCCAGCATTTT
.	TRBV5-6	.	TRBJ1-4	CASSYPRGRGIAEKLFF	TGTGCCAGCAGCTACCCCAGGGGTAGGGGAATCGCCGAAAAACTGTTTTTT
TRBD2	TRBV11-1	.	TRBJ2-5	CASSPTSGGAQETQYF	TGTGCCAGCAGCCCGACTAGCGGGGGTGCTCAAGAGACCCAGTACTTC
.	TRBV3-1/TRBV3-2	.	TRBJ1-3	CASSHQAGNTIYF	TGTGCCAGCAGCCACCAGGCTGGAAACACCATATATTTT
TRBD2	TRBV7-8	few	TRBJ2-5	CASSLIPASGGTQYF	TGTGCCAGCAGCTTAATTCCGGCTAGCGGGGGGACCCAGTACTTC
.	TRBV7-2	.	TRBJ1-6	CASSFQQANSPLHF	TGTGCCAGCAGCTTCCAACAGGCTAATTCACCCCTCCACTTT
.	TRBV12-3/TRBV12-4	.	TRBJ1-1	CASSPGGTEAFF	TGTGCCAGCAGCCCAGGAGGGACTGAAGCTTTCTTT
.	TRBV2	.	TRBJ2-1	CASSIGGGSYNEQFF	TGTGCCAGCAGTATCGGGGGAGGTTCCTACAATGAGCAGTTCTTC